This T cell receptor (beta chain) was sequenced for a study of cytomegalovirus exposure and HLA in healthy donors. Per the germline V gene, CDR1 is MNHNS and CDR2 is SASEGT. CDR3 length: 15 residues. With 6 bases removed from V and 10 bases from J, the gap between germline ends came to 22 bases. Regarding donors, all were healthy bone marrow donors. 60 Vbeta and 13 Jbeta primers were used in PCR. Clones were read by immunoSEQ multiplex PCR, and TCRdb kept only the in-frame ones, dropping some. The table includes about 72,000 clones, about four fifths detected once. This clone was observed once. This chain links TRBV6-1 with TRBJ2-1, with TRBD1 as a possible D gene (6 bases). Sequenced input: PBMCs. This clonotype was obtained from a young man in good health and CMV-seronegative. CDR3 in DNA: TGTGCCAGCAGACGACAGGTTGCAAGAGCTGGGGAGCAGTTCTTC. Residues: CASRRQVARAGEQFF.